Presented here are 19 T cell receptor beta chains from one specimen sequenced in a study of neoadjuvant anti-PD-1 for oral cavity cancer. This table comes from immunoSEQ multiplex PCR, and its TCRdb copy is limited to in-frame clones, with some not included. The sample has some 15,000 clones; around 64% are singletons. The material was PBMCs, obtained before nivolumab (anti-PD-1) treatment. The receptor source for this set is a person aged 40 to 85 with oral cavity squamous cell carcinoma.

The chain is built from TRBV7-8 and TRBJ2-7; 10 nucleotides line up with TRBD1. With 7 bases clipped from V and 4 bases from J, the junction kept 13 bases outside the gene matches. The CDR3 has 16 amino acids. Germline CDR1 is SGHVS and CDR2 is FQNEAQ. The CDR3 region has the DNA TGTGCCAGCACCATTAGGACAGGGGGGAGCGGGTACGAGCAGTACTTC. This codes for CASTIRTGGSGYEQYF.

The genes are TRBV30 and TRBJ2-1, with a weak D call TRBD1 (6 bases). Germline CDR1 GTSNPN, CDR2 SVGIG (reference sequence). Trimming left V 4 bases short and J 0 bases short, with 10 bases between. This CDR3 has 14 amino acids. In nucleotides, the CDR3 is TGTGCCTGGACGGGACAAAGCTCCTACAATGAGCAGTTCTTC. Translation: CAWTGQSSYNEQFF.

This clone was picked up a small number of times. The chain recombines TRBV14 with TRBJ2-3; D is possibly TRBD1 or TRBD2 (5 bases each). Trimming cost V 0 bases and J 0 bases, with 13 bases left between them. The germline V gene encodes CDR1 SGHDN and CDR2 FVKESK. The CDR3 contains 17 residues. The CDR3 is CASSQDRDRPSTDTQYF. CDR3 coding DNA: TGTGCCAGCAGCCAAGACCGGGACCGACCTAGCACAGATACGCAGTATTTT.

V usage is TRBV27 and J usage is TRBJ1-5; tentative D call: TRBD1 (5 bases). Germline-derived CDR1 and CDR2 are MNHEY and SMNVEV (reference sequence). The CDR3 consists of 14 residues. With 6 bases removed from V and 1 base from J, the gap between germline ends came to 10 bases. CDR3 bases: TGTGCCAGCAGGGGGCCATTCAGCAATCAGCCCCAGCATTTT. Its translation: CASRGPFSNQPQHF.

The chain links TRBV4-2 to TRBJ1-1; maybe TRBD1 (5 bases). The V and J ends lost 0 bases and 4 bases respectively, with 15 bases between them. This CDR3 has 16 amino acids. Germline V gene sequence: CDR1 LGHNA, CDR2 YNFKEQ. CDR3 DNA: TGTGCCAGCAGCCAAGATGGAGGGGATCGGAGCACTGAAGCTTTCTTT. Translated, it gives CASSQDGGDRSTEAFF.

The rearrangement joins TRBV10-2 to TRBJ1-2, with D uncertain. The CDR3 totals 14 residues. Germline V gene data show CDR1 as WSHSY and CDR2 as SAAADI. With 3 bases removed from V and 5 bases from J, the gap between germline ends came to 13 bases. The CDR3 reads CASSDAQVGYGYTF. The CDR3 DNA sequence: TGCGCCAGCAGTGACGCCCAGGTTGGGTATGGCTACACCTTC.

The chain has TRBV11-1 and TRBJ2-3; no clear D. The germline CDR1 and CDR2 sequences are SGHAT and FQDESV (reference sequence). The CDR3 runs to 15 residues. The V end lost 2 bases, the J end lost 2 bases, and 11 bases lay between the germline ends. CDR3 nucleotide sequence: TGTGCCAGCAGCTTAAATCTGGGAACCACAGATACGCAGTATTTT. Protein product: CASSLNLGTTDTQYF.

The rearrangement links TRBV19 to TRBJ2-6; the D gene is possibly TRBD1 (5 bases). Germline V gene lookup returns CDR1 LNHDA and CDR2 SQIVND (reference sequence). This CDR3 has 14 amino acids. Trimming stripped 6 bases from V and 1 base from J, with 7 bases between. The CDR3 spells CASRQESGANVLTF. Written as DNA, the CDR3 is TGTGCCAGTAGACAGGAGTCTGGGGCCAACGTCCTGACTTTC.

The chain employs TRBV20-1 and TRBJ2-3, with D hard to call. V dropped 4 bases and J dropped 6 bases, with 8 bases sitting between them. The CDR3 consists of 11 residues. Germline V gene sequence: CDR1 DFQATT, CDR2 SNEGSKA (reference sequence). CDR3 nucleotide sequence: TGCAGTGCTAACGTTATTGATACGCAGTATTTT. It encodes CSANVIDTQYF.

The genes are TRBV29-1 and TRBJ1-2; no reliable D call. CDR3 length equals 13 residues. V was shortened by 6 bases and J by 2 bases, with 13 bases between the two germline ends. Germline values: CDR1 SQVTM, CDR2 ANQGSEA. In nucleotides, the CDR3 is TGCAGCGTGATAAACCCGGGGAACTATGGCTACACCTTC. It translates to CSVINPGNYGYTF.

J is TRBJ2-6 and V is TRBV5-1; D is undetermined. The germline gives CDR1 SGHRS, CDR2 YFSETQ. V lost 6 bases to trimming and J lost 4 bases, with 17 bases between them. The CDR3 runs 16 residues. The CDR3 DNA is TGCGCCAGCAACGACCCCGGACCTGCCGGGGCCAACGTCCTGACTTTC. Amino acids: CASNDPGPAGANVLTF.

The V and J genes are TRBV2 and TRBJ2-2; D may match TRBD1 or TRBD2 (5 bases each). Germline lookup yields CDR1 SNHLY and CDR2 FYNNEI. CDR3 length: 17 residues. V gave up 6 bases and J gave up 1 base, with 18 bases separating them. Here the CDR3 reads CASSSPGRALNTGELFF. The CDR3 nucleotides are TGTGCCAGCAGCTCGCCGGGACGGGCCTTGAACACCGGGGAGCTGTTTTTT.

CDR3 region: CASSVEDRTTEAFF. The CDR3 DNA follows: TGTGCCAGCAGCGTAGAGGACAGAACCACTGAAGCTTTCTTT. J is TRBJ1-1 and V is TRBV9, with a tentative D call TRBD1 (6 bases). The V and J ends lost 0 bases and 4 bases respectively, with 10 bases between them. The CDR3 has 14 residues. Looked up from germline, CDR1 is SGDLS and CDR2 is YYNGEE.

The chain combines TRBV29-1 with TRBJ2-7; D is perhaps TRBD1 (5 bases). V gave up 0 bases and J gave up 9 bases, with 12 bases separating them. CDR3 length equals 12 residues. Germline CDR1 is SQVTM and CDR2 is ANQGSEA. The CDR3 coding sequence is TGCAGCGTTGAAGATCTAACAACAGGGCAGTACTTC. It is translated as CSVEDLTTGQYF.

The chain joins TRBV7-3 to TRBJ2-3; 9 bases align to TRBD2. The germline V gene has CDR1 SGHTA and CDR2 FQGTGA. The CDR3 runs 15 residues. Germline trimming cut 6 bases from V and 5 bases from J; bases unmatched to any gene: 9. This CDR3 is CASSPGTSRIDTQYF. As DNA, the CDR3 is TGTGCCAGCAGTCCCGGGACTAGCCGAATAGATACGCAGTATTTT. Filled out from reference TRBV7-3 and TRBJ2-3, the complete variable domain reads GAGVSQTPSNKVTEKGKYVELRCDPISGHTALYWYRQSLGQGPEFLIYFQGTGAADDSGLPNDRFFAVRPEGSVSTLKIQRTERGDSAVYLCASSPGTSRIDTQYFGPGTRLTVL.

This clone was counted only a few times. This CDR3 is also generated by other DNA sequences in the sample. The rearrangement links TRBV7-9 to TRBJ2-7, with D perhaps matching TRBD2 (6 bases). Trimming pared 5 bases from V and 2 bases from J, leaving 13 bases between. Germline-derived CDR1 and CDR2 are SEHNR and FQNEAQ (reference sequence). The CDR3 consists of 14 residues. The CDR3 protein is CASSPRDWTYEQYF. CDR3 coding DNA: TGTGCCAGCAGCCCCAGGGACTGGACCTACGAGCAGTACTTC.

The V gene is TRBV6-1, the J gene TRBJ2-3; D unclear. The CDR3 is 12 residues long. The V and J ends lost 4 bases and 3 bases respectively, with 5 bases between them. Germline lookup yields CDR1 MNHNS and CDR2 SASEGT. CDR3 sequence reads: CASSVSTDTQYF. In DNA, the CDR3 is TGTGCCAGCAGTGTGAGTACAGATACGCAGTATTTT.

In this sample, this clone turned up a few times. The rearrangement uses TRBV7-6 and TRBJ2-3; D gene unclear. CDR1 and CDR2 from the germline V gene are SGHVS and FNYEAQ. V lost 3 bases and J 2 bases, leaving 12 bases between the germline ends. This CDR3 has 15 amino acids. The CDR3 spells CASSFGHLPTDTQYF. CDR3 sequence (DNA): TGTGCCAGCAGCTTTGGGCACCTACCCACAGATACGCAGTATTTT.

J is TRBJ2-5 and V is TRBV5-1, with TRBD2 matching over 7 bases. This CDR3 comprises 15 residues. Germline lookup yields CDR1 SGHRS and CDR2 YFSETQ. V lost 0 bases to trimming and J lost 3 bases; unmatched junction nucleotides: 5. For the CDR3, the DNA is TGCGCCAGCAGCTTGGTGGGAGGGCCTGAAGAGACCCAGTACTTC. It codes for CASSLVGGPEETQYF.